What follows describes a single T cell receptor beta chain. The source of the sample is a study of T cells in localized non-small cell lung cancer. The CDR3 length is 17 residues. Germline V CDR1 and CDR2: SGDLS, YYNGEE. V was clipped by 0 bases and J by 2 bases; unmatched bases: 9. Generated by immunoSEQ multiplex PCR, the TCRdb table keeps only in-frame clones and is missing some. The sample lists 45,000 to 60,000 clones, 75% to 90% occurring once. The chain recombines TRBV9 with TRBJ1-1, with 8 bases matching TRBD1. The sequence was collected from a woman between 35 and 70 years old with stage I lung adenocarcinoma. The sequencing used peripheral blood, collected before any cancer treatment. In DNA, the CDR3 is TGTGCCAGCAGCGTAGGGACAGGGTTTCGTAGAAACACTGAAGCTTTCTTT. It is translated as CASSVGTGFRRNTEAFF.